The rows below give T cell receptor beta chains drawn from one sample of a study of beta chain features in type 1 diabetes. The table came from immunoSEQ multiplex PCR; TCRdb's copy has only in-frame clones and leaves some out. This sample has hundreds of thousands of clones; 13% occur once, and the top ten carry approximately 0.022%. Sequenced input: naive CD4+ T cells from blood. These TCRs come from a young man with type 1 diabetes. Each CDR3 is given with its conserved first and last residue. D genes are given only for firm matches. The size field is filled for only some rows; it gives once, few, many or a size class.

clone_size	v_call	j_call	d_call	cdr3_aa	cdr3_nt
.	TRBV5-1	TRBJ2-1	TRBD2	CASSLVAGTTYNEQFF	TGCGCCAGCAGCTTGGTAGCGGGGACGACCTACAATGAGCAGTTCTTC
.	TRBV11-2	TRBJ2-6	.	CASSLLSSTVSGANVLTF	TGTGCCAGCAGCTTACTATCTTCGACCGTATCTGGGGCCAACGTCCTGACTTTC
.	TRBV28	TRBJ1-5	.	CASSRGGQPQHF	TGTGCCAGCAGTAGAGGGGGACAGCCCCAGCATTTT
few	TRBV11-1	TRBJ2-7	.	CASSLGAGLPYEQYF	TGTGCCAGCAGCTTAGGGGCAGGACTCCCCTACGAGCAGTACTTC
few	TRBV19	TRBJ1-2	.	CASSIPWRDYGYTF	TGTGCCAGTAGTATCCCTTGGCGCGACTATGGCTACACCTTC
.	TRBV5-4	TRBJ1-1	.	CASSWGQADTEAFF	TGTGCCAGCAGCTGGGGACAAGCTGACACTGAAGCTTTCTTT
.	TRBV5-4	TRBJ1-6	.	CASSLDQVYNSPLHF	TGTGCCAGCAGCTTGGATCAGGTGTATAATTCACCCCTCCACTTT
.	TRBV25-1	TRBJ1-6	.	CASSSKTDSPLHF	TGTGCCAGCAGTTCGAAGACGGACTCACCCCTCCACTTT
few	TRBV4-1	TRBJ1-6	.	CASSQVKGDIINSPLHF	TGCGCCAGCAGCCAAGTAAAGGGGGACATAATTAATTCACCCCTCCACTTT
.	TRBV27	TRBJ1-6	TRBD1	CASSIRQGVDYNSPLHF	TGTGCCAGCAGTATACGACAGGGAGTGGACTATAATTCACCCCTCCACTTT
.	TRBV5-1	TRBJ1-1	.	CASSLRQGLNTEAFF	TGCGCCAGCAGCTTGAGGCAGGGATTGAACACTGAAGCTTTCTTT
.	TRBV7-2	TRBJ1-6	.	CASSSGHDNSPLHF	TGTGCCAGCAGCTCGGGACACGATAATTCACCCCTCCACTTT
.	TRBV5-4	TRBJ1-1	TRBD1	CASRRQGDTEAFF	TGTGCCAGCAGGCGACAGGGGGACACTGAAGCTTTCTTT
.	TRBV10-3	TRBJ1-2	.	CAISDAMGGNYGYTF	TGTGCCATCAGTGATGCTATGGGTGGGAACTATGGCTACACCTTC
.	TRBV19	TRBJ2-7	.	CASSSQVNYEQYF	TGTGCCAGTAGTTCCCAGGTGAACTACGAGCAGTACTTC
.	TRBV6-5	TRBJ1-1	TRBD1	CASSYHDRGTEAFF	TGTGCCAGCAGTTACCATGACAGGGGGACTGAAGCTTTCTTT
few	TRBV25-1	TRBJ1-2	.	CASSESYPRAYGYTF	TGTGCCAGCAGTGAGTCCTACCCGAGGGCCTATGGCTACACCTTC
.	TRBV19	TRBJ2-7	.	CASSIDSFYEQYF	TGTGCCAGTAGTATCGACAGTTTCTACGAGCAGTACTTC
.	TRBV19	TRBJ2-3	.	CASSPSGETGTDTQYF	TGTGCCAGTAGTCCCTCGGGGGAAACTGGCACAGATACGCAGTATTTT
few	TRBV2	TRBJ1-6	TRBD1	CASSLDRGNSPLHF	TGTGCCAGCAGTCTGGACAGGGGTAATTCACCCCTCCACTTT
.	TRBV19	TRBJ1-2	TRBD1	CASNPRQGDGYTF	TGTGCCAGTAATCCCAGGCAGGGGGATGGCTACACCTTC
.	TRBV7-6	TRBJ2-5	.	CASSLQIQETQYF	TGTGCCAGCAGCTTACAAATCCAAGAGACCCAGTACTTC
.	TRBV10-3	TRBJ2-1	TRBD2	CAISESSSGGFNEQFF	TGTGCCATCAGTGAGTCGAGTAGCGGGGGTTTCAATGAGCAGTTCTTC
few	TRBV18	TRBJ2-7	.	CASSPSPVVDAYEQYF	TGTGCCAGCTCACCCAGTCCCGTCGTTGACGCCTACGAGCAGTACTTC
few	TRBV9	TRBJ2-3	.	CASSVKGVSTDTQYF	TGTGCCAGCAGCGTCAAGGGGGTGAGCACAGATACGCAGTATTTT
few	TRBV9	TRBJ1-2	.	CASSVQGISGYTF	TGTGCCAGCAGCGTGCAGGGAATCTCTGGCTACACCTTC
few	TRBV9	TRBJ1-1	TRBD1	CASSQTGLNTEAFF	TGTGCCAGCAGCCAGACAGGGCTGAACACTGAAGCTTTCTTT
.	TRBV15	TRBJ2-7	.	CATSRRSQRGHEQYF	TGTGCCACCAGCAGGAGGTCCCAGCGAGGTCACGAGCAGTACTTC
few	TRBV5-1	TRBJ2-1	.	CASSLEGGPTSEQFF	TGCGCCAGCAGCTTGGAAGGGGGACCTACAAGTGAGCAGTTCTTC
.	TRBV5-1	TRBJ2-1	.	CASDTTGQSHNEQFF	TGCGCCAGCGACACAACTGGACAGTCCCACAATGAGCAGTTCTTC
few	TRBV10-3	TRBJ2-7	TRBD1	CAISAKGTGDSYEQYF	TGTGCCATCAGTGCCAAGGGGACAGGTGATTCCTACGAGCAGTACTTC
few	TRBV30	TRBJ2-5	.	CAWSLGDGETQYF	TGTGCCTGGAGCCTCGGGGATGGTGAGACCCAGTACTTC
few	TRBV2	TRBJ2-1	TRBD1	CASRRGLRDNEQFF	TGTGCCAGCAGGAGGGGGCTCAGGGACAATGAGCAGTTCTTC
few	TRBV9	TRBJ2-1	.	CASNPGQIDEQFF	TGTGCCAGCAACCCTGGACAGATCGATGAGCAGTTCTTC
many	TRBV30	TRBJ1-5	.	CAWSVQGNQPQHF	TGTGCCTGGAGTGTACAGGGCAATCAGCCCCAGCATTTT
few	TRBV10-2	TRBJ1-2	.	CATSFEGRGRGYTF	TGCGCCACCAGCTTTGAAGGGCGAGGGCGGGGCTACACCTTC
.	TRBV10-3	TRBJ2-5	TRBD1	CAISSGQGETQYF	TGTGCCATCAGCTCCGGACAGGGGGAGACCCAGTACTTC
few	TRBV2	TRBJ1-1	TRBD1	CASSEVRQGDTEAFF	TGTGCCAGCAGTGAGGTACGGCAGGGGGACACTGAAGCTTTCTTT
.	TRBV10-3	TRBJ2-1	.	CATEGGENEQFF	TGTGCCACCGAGGGGGGAGAAAATGAGCAGTTCTTC
.	TRBV18	TRBJ2-5	.	CASSPRGPYQETQYF	TGTGCCAGCTCACCAAGAGGGCCTTACCAAGAGACCCAGTACTTC
.	TRBV15	TRBJ1-6	.	CATSRDSQRDSPLHF	TGTGCCACCAGCAGAGATAGCCAGAGGGATTCACCCCTCCACTTT
few	TRBV19	TRBJ2-7	TRBD1	CASSIPRGTGGDEQYF	TGTGCCAGTAGTATCCCCCGGGGGACAGGGGGCGACGAGCAGTACTTC
few	TRBV2	TRBJ1-4	TRBD1	CASTHQGGEKLFF	TGTGCCAGCACTCATCAGGGGGGTGAAAAACTGTTTTTT